This TCR beta chain was recovered during a study of blood T cell repertoires in COVID-19. About the research overall: Spain, Italy and the United States supplied samples that represented acute and convalescent COVID-19.

Here immunoSEQ multiplex PCR was the method, and the copy in TCRdb shows in-frame clones only, minus some. The sample comprises about 42,000 clones, about 89% of which are singletons, and about 0.4% rests with the top ten. The CDR3 loop spans 16 amino acids. V lost 0 bases and J 0 bases, leaving 11 bases between the germline ends. Germline CDR1 SGHTA, CDR2 FQGNSA. The rearrangement joins TRBV7-2 to TRBJ1-1; D may be TRBD1 (6 bases). Sequencing input: peripheral blood. The sequence was obtained from a human donor in a cohort sampled during active COVID-19. The DNA for the CDR3 is TGTGCCAGCAGCTTAGCGAGCGACAGGCTGAACACTGAAGCTTTCTTT. This gives the protein CASSLASDRLNTEAFF.